This T cell receptor (beta chain) was retrieved from a study of T cells in Graves' hyperthyroidism and ophthalmopathy. Study-level findings and limits: The model identified upcoming ophthalmopathy a median approximately six months ahead of onset.

This clonotype was counted a few times. The antigen remains unidentified. CDR1 SGHTS and CDR2 YDEGEE come from the germline V gene. The CDR3 is made up of 12 amino acids. The V and J ends lost 4 bases and 6 bases respectively, with 8 bases between them. TCR beta CDR3 regions were amplified from RNA transcripts. Using the HTBI primer set, a first-round RT-PCR was run on the TCR CDR3. TCRdb redid the calling of the multiplex PCR reads with MiXCR, one entry per CDR3 protein. Of around 300,000 distinct CDR3 sequences in the sample, about 20% were seen once. Enrolled ophthalmopathy patients presented with a Clinical Activity Score of at least 3, a NOSPECS grade of at least 4, and disease duration under 3 months. Every diagnosis used clinical symptoms, serum thyroxine and TRAb, thyroid ultrasound and orbital computed tomography. Using 10 ml of fresh peripheral blood, PBMCs were prepared.

This chain joins TRBV5-8 and TRBJ2-1; D remains unclear. What was sequenced was blood. The clonotype comes from a man aged 25-45 years with Graves' ophthalmopathy. CDR3 sequence (DNA): TGTGCCAGCAGCGATGGGTTCAATGAGCAGTTCTTC. It codes for CASSDGFNEQFF.